The 30 T cell receptor beta chains below were found in one sample sequenced in a study of blood T cells in healthy people across ages. With a J-beta primer mix and a sample-barcoded 5' primer, a second PCR ran about 7 to 12 cycles. Each CDR3 protein is one row after TCRdb ran MiXCR on the 5' RACE reads. The sample includes hundreds of thousands of distinct CDR3 sequences, over 40% seen only once; the top ten take approximately 31%. Sequencing was carried out using blood. These receptors were obtained from an elderly man in good health.

This clonotype turned up a few times. The chain links TRBV20-1 to TRBJ2-5; 9 nucleotides line up with TRBD2. Germline CDR1 is DFQATT and CDR2 is SNEGSKA (reference sequence). The trim removed 2 bases at V and 0 bases at J, leaving 4 bases unmatched. This CDR3 is built from 15 residues. The CDR3 coding sequence is TGCAGTGCTAGATCGAGCGGGGGGAACCAAGAGACCCAGTACTTC. Encoded protein: CSARSSGGNQETQYF.

CDR3 sequence: CASSQTANEQYF. In nucleotides, the CDR3 is TGTGCCAGCAGCCAAACAGCGAATGAGCAGTACTTC. This chain uses TRBV12-3 or TRBV12-4 with TRBJ2-5, with D unresolved. V lost 6 bases and J lost 11, with 16 bases in between. CDR3 length equals 12 residues.

This rearrangement joins TRBV6-6 to TRBJ1-2; a possible D gene is TRBD1 (5 bases). This CDR3 has 16 residues. CDR1 and CDR2 (germline): MNHNY, SVGAGI (reference sequence). V shed 11 bases and J shed 8 bases, with 30 bases lying between them. In DNA form, the CDR3 reads TGTGCCTCGTACCCCTCGTCGGGGCAACCCAAAAGAGGCTACACCTTC. As protein: CASYPSSGQPKRGYTF.

The sample holds one count of this clonotype. The chain recombines TRBV20-1 with TRBJ2-1; TRBD2 is a possible D gene (5 bases). CDR3 size: 15 residues. Germline V gene data show CDR1 as DFQATT and CDR2 as SNEGSKA (reference sequence). Trimming removed 1 base at V and 5 bases at J, with 15 bases between. CDR3 DNA sequence: TGCAGTGCTAGAGCCGACTCGACGGGGAACAATGAGCAGTTCTTC. It yields the protein CSARADSTGNNEQFF.

This clonotype turned up a few times. CDR3 protein: CASNLRLAGGPDTQYF. DNA for the CDR3: TGTGCCAGCAACCTCCGACTAGCGGGGGGTCCAGATACGCAGTATTTT. The V gene is TRBV7-2, the J gene TRBJ2-3; 13 positions agree with TRBD2. Germline V gives CDR1 SGHTA, CDR2 FQGNSA. This CDR3 region has 16 residues. The V segment lost 7 bases and the J segment 4 bases; nucleotides outside the gene matches: 8. The full variable domain, in which reference TRBV7-2 and TRBJ2-3 provide the parts outside the CDR3, is GAGVSQSPSNKVTEKGKDVELRCDPISGHTALYWYRQSLGQGLEFLIYFQGNSAPDKSGLPSDRFSAERTGGSVSTLTIQRTQQEDSAVYLCASNLRLAGGPDTQYFGPGTRLTVL.

This clonotype was seen once. V gene TRBV4-2 combines with J gene TRBJ2-4; D is possibly TRBD1 (7 bases). Germline CDR1 and CDR2: LGHNA and YNFKEQ. The CDR3 length is 15 residues. The V and J ends lost 0 bases and 10 bases respectively, with 16 bases between them. DNA of the CDR3: TGTGCCAGCAGCCAAGATCTGTTCCAGGGGGGTATTCAGTACTTC. Encoded protein: CASSQDLFQGGIQYF.

This clonotype was found a few times. The chain uses TRBV5-6 and TRBJ2-4; D may be TRBD1 or TRBD2 (5 bases each). CDR3 length equals 14 residues. Germline V gene sequence: CDR1 SGHDT, CDR2 YYEEEE. V was pared by 7 bases and J by 13 bases, with 24 bases between. CDR3 DNA sequence: TGTGCCAGCGGGTCCTCGAGGGGCCCCTCGAAGCAGTACTTC. Amino acid sequence: CASGSSRGPSKQYF.

This rearrangement joins TRBV7-2 to TRBJ2-7; TRBD1 might be the D (6 bases). CDR1 and CDR2 (germline): SGHTA, FQGNSA. The length of the CDR3 is 12 residues. V lost 10 bases, J lost 5 bases, and 15 bases lay in between. The CDR3 DNA reads as TGTGCCATAGACAGGACTTTGGACGAGCAGTACTTC. Translating it yields CAIDRTLDEQYF.

The chain joins TRBV9 to TRBJ2-5, with 11 bases that match TRBD1. The DNA end favors TRBJ2-7, so the J call may be wrong. This CDR3 region has 15 residues. CDR1 and CDR2 from the germline V gene are SGDLS and YYNGEE. Written as DNA, the CDR3 is TGTGCCAGCAGCGCTGGACAGGGGGCCTCCTACGAGCAGTACTTC. It is translated as CASSAGQGASYEQYF.

This chain joins TRBV28 and TRBJ2-7; a weak D match, TRBD2 (6 bases). The CDR3 totals 15 residues. With 7 bases removed from V and 0 bases from J, the gap between germline ends came to 16 bases. CDR1 is MDHEN and CDR2 is SYDVKM in the germline V gene. CDR3 sequence reads: CASTAWSGFSYEQYF. As DNA, the CDR3 is TGTGCCAGCACCGCATGGAGCGGGTTCTCCTACGAGCAGTACTTC.

Notes on this clonotype: A much bigger clone sits one base away, suggesting this may be a read error. V is TRBV29-1 and J is TRBJ2-4; perhaps D is TRBD1 or TRBD2 (7 bases each). In germline, CDR1 is SQVTM, CDR2 ANQGSEA. V lost 4 bases and J 9 bases, leaving 16 bases between the germline ends. The CDR3 contains 13 residues. The DNA for the CDR3 is TGCAGCGTTGGCGGGGCAGGGGGGGGCATTCAGTACTTC. Its protein product is CSVGGAGGGIQYF.

The chain is built from TRBV20-1 and TRBJ1-1, with D uncertain. Looked up from germline, CDR1 is DFQATT and CDR2 is SNEGSKA (reference sequence). This CDR3 has 11 residues. The ends were cut back, 6 bases at V and 3 bases at J, with 8 bases in the middle. CDR3 region: CSAMWDTEAFF. The CDR3 nucleotides read TGCAGTGCAATGTGGGACACTGAAGCTTTCTTT.

The chain couples TRBV6-2 or TRBV6-3 to TRBJ2-2, with 9 positions matching TRBD1. Per germline, CDR1 MNHEY and CDR2 SVGEGT. V gave up 10 bases and J gave up 4 bases; unmatched junction bases: 10. This CDR3 contains 15 residues. CDR3 loop: CATSKQGAGTGELFF. As DNA, the CDR3 is TGTGCCACCAGCAAACAGGGGGCGGGCACCGGGGAGCTGTTTTTT.

This clonotype was seen once. The gene calls are TRBV6-2 or TRBV6-3 and TRBJ1-5; D perhaps matches TRBD1 (5 bases). The CDR3 is 15 amino acids. Germline CDR1 reads MNHEY; CDR2 reads SVGEGT. V lost 0 bases to trimming and J lost 8 bases, with 14 bases between them. The CDR3 DNA sequence: TGTGCCAGCAGTTACTCTCGAAGATCGGGGGAGCCCCAGCATTTT. Encoded protein: CASSYSRRSGEPQHF.

This clonotype was counted once. The rearrangement joins TRBV27 to TRBJ2-7, with D possibly matching TRBD2 (5 bases). This CDR3 comprises 14 residues. Germline values: CDR1 MNHEY, CDR2 SMNVEV (reference sequence). Trimming cost V 6 bases and J 3 bases, with 15 bases left between them. The CDR3 region is CASRTAAGDYEQYF. CDR3 nucleotides: TGTGCCAGCAGGACCGCGGCGGGCGACTACGAGCAGTACTTC.

The chain uses TRBV18 and TRBJ2-7; 8 bases are shared with TRBD1. V was clipped by 2 bases and J by 1 base; unmatched bases: 4. The CDR3 contains 15 residues. Germline V lookup: CDR1 KGHSH, CDR2 LQKENI. The CDR3 reads CASSPIGTGSYEQYF. In DNA form, the CDR3 reads TGTGCCAGCTCACCAATCGGGACAGGTTCCTACGAGCAGTACTTC. Full variable domain (outside the CDR3, taken from reference TRBV18 and TRBJ2-7): NAGVMQNPRHLVRRRGQEARLRCSPMKGHSHVYWYRQLPEEGLKFMVYLQKENIIDESGMPKERFSAEFPKEGPSILRIQQVVRGDSAAYFCASSPIGTGSYEQYFGPGTRLTVT.

As concerns this clonotype: One junction end does not reproduce the germline sequence, and a read error may be involved. The chain couples TRBV6-5 to TRBJ2-5; no reliable D call. In germline, CDR1 is MNHEY, CDR2 SVGAGI. CDR3 size: 13 residues. The CDR3 spells CTSSYVYQETQYF. The DNA for the CDR3 is TGTACCAGCAGTTACGTGTACCAAGAGACCCAGTACTTC.

This clonotype was observed at least ten times. J is TRBJ2-7 and V is TRBV7-2, with D possibly being TRBD2 (6 bases). V was clipped by 2 bases and J by 4 bases, with 18 bases between them. In germline, CDR1 is SGHTA, CDR2 FQGNSA. The CDR3 has 16 residues. The CDR3 DNA follows: TGTGCCAGCAGCTTATTTCTCGGCGGGAATGGGTACGAGCAGTACTTC. This gives the protein CASSLFLGGNGYEQYF.

About this clonotype: This could be a read error, since a much larger clone is one nucleotide away. This rearrangement joins TRBV25-1 to TRBJ1-2, with unresolved D. The CDR3 contains 16 residues. With 4 bases removed from V and 0 bases from J, the gap between germline ends came to 15 bases. The germline gives CDR1 MGHDK, CDR2 SYGVNS. Written as DNA, the CDR3 is TGTGCCAGCAGTGGATTAAACAGCGTAACTAACTATGGCTACACCTTC. Translation gives CASSGLNSVTNYGYTF.

This clonotype was detected a few times. V is TRBV20-1 and J is TRBJ2-1; TRBD1 aligns across 10 bases. V gave up 2 bases and J gave up 5 bases; unmatched junction bases: 6. CDR1 is DFQATT, CDR2 SNEGSKA, per germline (reference sequence). The CDR3 extends over 15 amino acids. CDR3 region: CSARSDRGLDNEQFF. In DNA, the CDR3 is TGCAGTGCTAGATCCGACAGGGGGCTTGACAATGAGCAGTTCTTC.

In regard to this clonotype: One end of the junction does not line up with germline, which may come from a read error. The V call is TRBV12-3 or TRBV12-4, the J call TRBJ2-3, with D perhaps TRBD1 (5 bases). The CDR3 consists of 14 residues. CDR3 DNA sequence: TGTGCCAGCGGCGGTGGAAGGGGCACAGATGCGCAGTATTTT. This codes for CASGGGRGTDAQYF.

V is TRBV29-1 and J is TRBJ2-7; D assignment may be TRBD1 or TRBD2 (6 bases each). The CDR3 is 13 residues long. V was clipped by 8 bases and J by 6 bases, with 20 bases between them. CDR1 and CDR2 (germline): SQVTM, ANQGSEA. The CDR3 loop reads CSIGAGGEVEQYF. In nucleotides, the CDR3 is TGCAGCATCGGAGCCGGGGGCGAGGTCGAGCAGTACTTC.

There are a few counts of this clonotype. The chain recombines TRBV3-1 with TRBJ2-5; no firm D call. Germline CDR1 and CDR2: LGHDT and YNNKEL (reference sequence). The CDR3 loop spans 13 amino acids. V gave up 4 bases and J gave up 5 bases, with 11 bases separating them. In DNA, the CDR3 is TGTGCCAGCAGCCCTGTATTTCCTGAGACCCAGTACTTC. This codes for CASSPVFPETQYF.

The V call is TRBV20-1, the J call TRBJ2-5; TRBD2 aligns across 11 bases. The J call may be wrong; the DNA end is better matched by TRBJ2-7. Germline V gene lookup returns CDR1 DFQATT and CDR2 SNEGSKA (reference sequence). This CDR3 is 16 amino acids long. The CDR3 region has the DNA TGCAGTGCTGGACATGCGGTAGCGGGGGGGAGAAACGAGCAGTACTTC. Translation: CSAGHAVAGGRNEQYF.

The genes are TRBV20-1 and TRBJ1-2; D call uncertain. V was pared by 3 bases and J by 8 bases, with 22 bases between. The CDR3 length is 15 residues. Germline V gene data show CDR1 as DFQATT and CDR2 as SNEGSKA (reference sequence). CDR3 residues: CSARAPGVPLGGYTF. The CDR3 DNA sequence: TGCAGTGCTAGGGCCCCGGGAGTTCCCTTGGGAGGCTACACCTTC.

There are a few counts of this clonotype. The chain is built from TRBV5-1 and TRBJ2-1; the D gene could be TRBD1 or TRBD2 (5 bases each). Germline V gene lookup returns CDR1 SGHRS and CDR2 YFSETQ. The V and J ends lost 6 bases and 6 bases respectively, with 16 bases between them. The CDR3 runs to 14 residues. The CDR3 spells CASNPAGTPNEQFF. CDR3 DNA: TGCGCCAGCAACCCAGCAGGGACCCCCAATGAGCAGTTCTTC.

The gene calls are TRBV7-2 and TRBJ2-1; D ambiguous. The germline V gene encodes CDR1 SGHTA and CDR2 FQGNSA. V dropped 3 bases and J dropped 7 bases, with 7 bases sitting between them. There are 12 residues in the CDR3. CDR3 sequence (DNA): TGTGCCAGCAGCTTTGTGCGGAATGAGCAGTTCTTC. Translated, it gives CASSFVRNEQFF.

The chain combines TRBV4-1 with TRBJ2-1; 9 bases match TRBD1. Germline loops: CDR1 MGHRA, CDR2 YSYEKL. V shed 2 bases, J shed 6 bases, and the junction held 11 bases outside the gene matches. The CDR3 consists of 17 residues. The CDR3 DNA sequence: TGCGCCAGCAGCCAAACCAACCGGGACAGGGTGGGCAATGAGCAGTTCTTC. Its translation is CASSQTNRDRVGNEQFF.

This clonotype came up many times. This chain connects TRBV24-1 to TRBJ2-3; perhaps TRBD2 as D (6 bases). Trimming took 7 bases from V and 2 from J, leaving 24 bases between them. The length of the CDR3 is 18 residues. CDR1 and CDR2 from the germline V gene are KGHDR and SFDVKD. CDR3 sequence reads: CATREWGGRGRDTDTQYF. The CDR3 DNA follows: TGTGCCACCAGGGAGTGGGGCGGACGGGGGAGAGACACAGATACGCAGTATTTT.

This clonotype was detected a few times. The chain's CDR3 is CASSTSQVRSQYGYTF. The CDR3 region has the DNA TGTGCCAGCAGTACTTCTCAGGTGCGAAGCCAATATGGCTACACCTTC. The genes are TRBV6-1 and TRBJ1-2; D not resolved. V was cut by 5 bases and J by 5 bases, with 21 bases left in between. This CDR3 has 16 amino acids. Looked up from germline, CDR1 is MNHNS and CDR2 is SASEGT.